This is a list of T cell receptor beta chains from one sample in a study of T cell responses to AZD1222 COVID-19 vaccine. TCRdb keeps only in-frame clones here, not all; method: immunoSEQ multiplex PCR. Of about 120,000 clones detected, under 95% appear once; the ten largest clones hold around 5%. Sequencing was performed on peripheral blood, taken 28 days after the second AZD1222 dose. The receptors shown here come from an adult who received the AZD1222 COVID-19 vaccine. Both conserved end residues are part of each CDR3. Each record gives: J gene, D gene, clone size, V gene, CDR3 DNA, CDR3 protein. The D gene is left open where the match is weak. Clone size is shown for a subset of rows, as once, few, many or a class of expanded clone.

j_gene: TRBJ2-1
d_gene: .
abundance: .
v_gene: TRBV6-2/TRBV6-3
CDR3nt: TGTGCCAGCAGTTACGACTTGGGCTACAATGAGCAGTTCTTC
CDR3aa: CASSYDLGYNEQFF

j_gene: TRBJ2-5
d_gene: .
abundance: .
v_gene: TRBV13
CDR3nt: TGTGCCAGCAGCTCGACCGCAGGCCAAGAGACCCAGTACTTC
CDR3aa: CASSSTAGQETQYF

j_gene: TRBJ1-2
d_gene: .
abundance: .
v_gene: TRBV29-1
CDR3nt: TGCAGCGTTGTCTCCCAGGGGAATTATGGCTACACCTTC
CDR3aa: CSVVSQGNYGYTF

j_gene: TRBJ1-2
d_gene: .
abundance: .
v_gene: TRBV6-2/TRBV6-3
CDR3nt: TGTGCCAGCAGTTACGGTCAGCAGAGCCACACCTTC
CDR3aa: CASSYGQQSHTF

j_gene: TRBJ1-1
d_gene: .
abundance: .
v_gene: TRBV7-8
CDR3nt: TGTGCCAGCAGCTTAGGTATGAACACTGAAGCTTTCTTT
CDR3aa: CASSLGMNTEAFF

j_gene: TRBJ2-6
d_gene: .
abundance: .
v_gene: TRBV15
CDR3nt: TGTGCCACCAGCAGAGAGTCCCACAGGGTCTCTGGGGCCAACGTCCTGACTTTC
CDR3aa: CATSRESHRVSGANVLTF

j_gene: TRBJ1-6
d_gene: .
abundance: .
v_gene: TRBV2
CDR3nt: TGTGCCAGCAGTGACAGCGAGTATAATTCACCCCTCCACTTT
CDR3aa: CASSDSEYNSPLHF

j_gene: TRBJ2-1
d_gene: .
abundance: .
v_gene: TRBV4-2
CDR3nt: TGTGCCAGCAGCCAAGACCTGAGGGCCAGCTCCTACAATGAGCAGTTCTTC
CDR3aa: CASSQDLRASSYNEQFF

j_gene: TRBJ2-1
d_gene: .
abundance: few
v_gene: TRBV11-3
CDR3nt: TGTGCCAGCAGCTTAGTAGGTCAGGGGCAGAGCAATGAGCAGTTCTTC
CDR3aa: CASSLVGQGQSNEQFF

j_gene: TRBJ1-3
d_gene: .
abundance: .
v_gene: TRBV2
CDR3nt: TGTGCCAGCACCGGGGACGGCGGGTCTGGAAACACCATATATTTT
CDR3aa: CASTGDGGSGNTIYF

j_gene: TRBJ2-1
d_gene: TRBD1
abundance: .
v_gene: TRBV25-1
CDR3nt: TGTGCCAGCAGTGACACAGGGGGCAAGGGCAATGAGCAGTTCTTC
CDR3aa: CASSDTGGKGNEQFF

j_gene: TRBJ2-5
d_gene: .
abundance: .
v_gene: TRBV2
CDR3nt: TGTGCCAGCAGTGGACTTCTAACAGAGACCCAGTACTTC
CDR3aa: CASSGLLTETQYF

j_gene: TRBJ2-7
d_gene: TRBD1
abundance: .
v_gene: TRBV5-4
CDR3nt: TGTGCCAGCAGCTTGCCGACCCGGGACAGGGGAGAGCAGTACTTC
CDR3aa: CASSLPTRDRGEQYF

j_gene: TRBJ2-1
d_gene: TRBD2
abundance: .
v_gene: TRBV29-1
CDR3nt: TGCAGCGTCCGAGGGGGACTAGCGGGAGGGCCATCGAATGAGCAGTTCTTC
CDR3aa: CSVRGGLAGGPSNEQFF

j_gene: TRBJ2-2
d_gene: TRBD1
abundance: .
v_gene: TRBV29-1
CDR3nt: TGCAGCGCTGCCGGGACAGGGGACACCGGGGAGCTGTTTTTT
CDR3aa: CSAAGTGDTGELFF

j_gene: TRBJ1-4
d_gene: .
abundance: .
v_gene: TRBV30
CDR3nt: TGTGCCTGGAGTATGGGCCCCGAGAGCGAAAAACTGTTTTTT
CDR3aa: CAWSMGPESEKLFF

j_gene: TRBJ2-3
d_gene: .
abundance: .
v_gene: TRBV5-8
CDR3nt: TGTGCCAGCAGCTTGGTAGCGGCCACAGATACGCAGTATTTT
CDR3aa: CASSLVAATDTQYF

j_gene: TRBJ2-7
d_gene: .
abundance: .
v_gene: TRBV5-4
CDR3nt: TGTGCCAGCAGCTTGGGCTCCGGGCTCTACGAGCAGTACTTC
CDR3aa: CASSLGSGLYEQYF

j_gene: TRBJ2-6
d_gene: .
abundance: .
v_gene: TRBV7-3
CDR3nt: TGTGCCAGCAGCGACCCCGGGGTCTCTGGGGCCAACGTCCTGACTTTC
CDR3aa: CASSDPGVSGANVLTF

j_gene: TRBJ1-1
d_gene: .
abundance: .
v_gene: TRBV19
CDR3nt: TGTGCCACCCTAGGTCGGGGCAGCACTGAAGCTTTCTTT
CDR3aa: CATLGRGSTEAFF

j_gene: TRBJ1-1
d_gene: .
abundance: .
v_gene: TRBV4-3
CDR3nt: TGCGCCAGCAGCCAAGATATAGGACAGACGCGGCCCGCTTTCTTT
CDR3aa: CASSQDIGQTRPAFF

j_gene: TRBJ1-6
d_gene: .
abundance: .
v_gene: TRBV7-6
CDR3nt: TGTGCCAGCAGCCAGACTGCCGATAATTCACCCCTCCACTTT
CDR3aa: CASSQTADNSPLHF

j_gene: TRBJ1-2
d_gene: TRBD1
abundance: .
v_gene: TRBV28
CDR3nt: TGTGCCAGCAGTTTACCCCCACCGACAGGGAATGGCTACACCTTC
CDR3aa: CASSLPPPTGNGYTF

j_gene: TRBJ2-1
d_gene: .
abundance: .
v_gene: TRBV19
CDR3nt: TGTGCCAGTAGTATAGATGGGACGGGATACAATGAGCAGTTCTTC
CDR3aa: CASSIDGTGYNEQFF

j_gene: TRBJ2-1
d_gene: .
abundance: .
v_gene: TRBV19
CDR3nt: TGTGCCAGTACTCGTCTCGGCAGGCAGTCCTACAATGAGCAGTTCTTC
CDR3aa: CASTRLGRQSYNEQFF

j_gene: TRBJ1-1
d_gene: .
abundance: .
v_gene: TRBV30
CDR3nt: TGTGCCTGGAGCGGGACCGCCGTCACTGAAGCTTTCTTT
CDR3aa: CAWSGTAVTEAFF

j_gene: TRBJ2-7
d_gene: TRBD2
abundance: .
v_gene: TRBV6-5
CDR3nt: TGTGCCAGCAGCTACCGAATTAGCGGGAGATCCTACGAGCAGTACTTC
CDR3aa: CASSYRISGRSYEQYF

j_gene: TRBJ2-5
d_gene: .
abundance: .
v_gene: TRBV2
CDR3nt: TGTGCCAGCAGCCGAGGACTAAACCAAGAGACCCAGTACTTC
CDR3aa: CASSRGLNQETQYF

j_gene: TRBJ1-1
d_gene: .
abundance: .
v_gene: TRBV10-3
CDR3nt: TGTGCCATCAGTGCCCCATGGGCTGAAGCTTTCTTT
CDR3aa: CAISAPWAEAFF

j_gene: TRBJ2-7
d_gene: TRBD2
abundance: .
v_gene: TRBV30
CDR3nt: TGTGCCTGGATGGAAGCGGGAGTTTCCGAGCAGTACTTC
CDR3aa: CAWMEAGVSEQYF

j_gene: TRBJ2-3
d_gene: .
abundance: .
v_gene: TRBV14
CDR3nt: TGTGCCAGCAGCCAAGCAGTCCCGGGACATTCAGATACGCAGTATTTT
CDR3aa: CASSQAVPGHSDTQYF

j_gene: TRBJ1-2
d_gene: .
abundance: .
v_gene: TRBV4-1
CDR3nt: TGCGCCAGCAGCCAAGACAGGGCCTATGGCTACACCTTC
CDR3aa: CASSQDRAYGYTF

j_gene: TRBJ1-3
d_gene: .
abundance: .
v_gene: TRBV7-2
CDR3nt: TGTGCCAGCAGCTCCGGGACGATGGGCAACACCATATATTTT
CDR3aa: CASSSGTMGNTIYF

j_gene: TRBJ2-7
d_gene: .
abundance: few
v_gene: TRBV5-1
CDR3nt: TGCGCCAGCAGCCCCTTGGGGCACTCCTACGAGCAGTACTTC
CDR3aa: CASSPLGHSYEQYF

j_gene: TRBJ2-3
d_gene: .
abundance: .
v_gene: TRBV3-1/TRBV3-2
CDR3nt: TGTGCCAGCAGCCCAACCTCTGGACCCTCAGATACGCAGTATTTT
CDR3aa: CASSPTSGPSDTQYF

j_gene: TRBJ2-5
d_gene: .
abundance: .
v_gene: TRBV5-5
CDR3nt: TGTGCCAGCAGCTTCGGGATTAGCGAGACCCAGTACTTC
CDR3aa: CASSFGISETQYF

j_gene: TRBJ1-2
d_gene: .
abundance: .
v_gene: TRBV7-2
CDR3nt: TGTGCCAGCAGCTTAAGGGCGGGGAGTAACTATGGCTACACCTTC
CDR3aa: CASSLRAGSNYGYTF

j_gene: TRBJ2-7
d_gene: .
abundance: .
v_gene: TRBV4-1
CDR3nt: TGCGCCAGCAGCCAATCCCTCCCAATAGCGCGATACGAGCAGTACTTC
CDR3aa: CASSQSLPIARYEQYF

j_gene: TRBJ1-1
d_gene: .
abundance: .
v_gene: TRBV6-5
CDR3nt: TGTGCCAGCGGATCCCGTGGGAGGGCGACTGAAGCTTTCTTT
CDR3aa: CASGSRGRATEAFF

j_gene: TRBJ2-2
d_gene: .
abundance: .
v_gene: TRBV25-1
CDR3nt: TGTGCCAGCAGTGAAGGGTGGAGGAGTGGCACCGGGGAGCTGTTTTTT
CDR3aa: CASSEGWRSGTGELFF

j_gene: TRBJ1-2
d_gene: TRBD1
abundance: .
v_gene: TRBV18
CDR3nt: TGTGCCAGCTCACGGGCAGGGGGCTCTGGCTACACCTTC
CDR3aa: CASSRAGGSGYTF

j_gene: TRBJ2-3
d_gene: .
abundance: .
v_gene: TRBV6-5
CDR3nt: TGTGCCAGCAGTTATTTGGGGGCTAGCACAGATACGCAGTATTTT
CDR3aa: CASSYLGASTDTQYF

j_gene: TRBJ2-7
d_gene: TRBD1
abundance: .
v_gene: TRBV2
CDR3nt: TGTGCCAGCAGTTCCTTGGGGACAGCGATCCCTGAGCAGTACTTC
CDR3aa: CASSSLGTAIPEQYF

j_gene: TRBJ1-1
d_gene: .
abundance: .
v_gene: TRBV4-1
CDR3nt: TGCGCCAGCAGCCTGGTCGTGGGGGGGAACACTGAAGCTTTCTTT
CDR3aa: CASSLVVGGNTEAFF

j_gene: TRBJ1-1
d_gene: .
abundance: .
v_gene: TRBV7-9
CDR3nt: TGTGCCAGCAGCCTTAAGGCGAACACTGAAGCTTTCTTT
CDR3aa: CASSLKANTEAFF

j_gene: TRBJ1-1
d_gene: .
abundance: .
v_gene: TRBV10-3
CDR3nt: TGTGCCATCAGTGACAGGACAAGCACTGAAGCTTTCTTT
CDR3aa: CAISDRTSTEAFF

j_gene: TRBJ2-7
d_gene: TRBD1
abundance: .
v_gene: TRBV19
CDR3nt: TGTGCCAGTAGTAGGGGACAGGGACCCTACGAGCAGTACTTC
CDR3aa: CASSRGQGPYEQYF